This T cell receptor beta chain was retrieved from a study of blood T cell repertoires in COVID-19. About the research overall: COVID-19 samples from acute and convalescent phases originated in the United States, Italy and Spain.

The table came from immunoSEQ multiplex PCR; TCRdb's copy has only in-frame clones and leaves some out. The profile shows fewer than 200,000 clones, approximately 85% of them singletons. Turning to this clone: The sample has other DNA sequences that encode this CDR3 too.

The receptor was derived from a man aged 55 to 70 who had recovered from COVID-19. Sequencing was carried out using peripheral blood.

CDR3 DNA sequence: TGTGCCAGCAGCCCTAGCGGGGGGCGGGCCGGGGAGCTGTTTTTT. Translation gives CASSPSGGRAGELFF. The chain carries TRBV7-2 and TRBJ2-2; 11 bases fit TRBD2. The J segment lost 6 bases and the V segment lost 5 bases, leaving 5 bases of the junction unmatched. The CDR3 has 15 amino acids. The germline gives CDR1 SGHTA, CDR2 FQGNSA.